Each of the 20 T cell receptor beta chains below was sequenced from the same sample in a study of cytomegalovirus exposure and HLA in healthy donors. Use of 60 Vbeta and 13 Jbeta primers characterized the PCR. TCRdb's table, derived via immunoSEQ multiplex PCR, lists solely in-frame clones and lacks some. The sample includes about 76,000 clones, 73% of them seen just once. Sequencing was performed on PBMCs. Receptors originate from a woman aged 35 to 49 in good health and CMV-seropositive.

CDR3 bases: TGCGCCAGCAGAAAGGGCGGGAGGGGCAACGAGCAGTACTTC. This encodes CASRKGGRGNEQYF. The chain recombines TRBV10-2 with TRBJ2-7, with TRBD2 identical over 9 bases. The length of the CDR3 is 14 residues. In germline, CDR1 is WSHSY, CDR2 SAAADI. V dropped 6 bases and J dropped 5; count of bases not matched to a gene: 8.

This clone was seen more than once but under ten times. The chain uses TRBV29-1 and TRBJ2-2, with 8 positions matching TRBD2. V dropped 7 bases and J dropped 6; count of bases not matched to a gene: 7. This CDR3 has 13 amino acids. Per the germline V gene, CDR1 is SQVTM and CDR2 is ANQGSEA. This CDR3 is CSALFGGAGELFF. As DNA, the CDR3 is TGCAGCGCCCTTTTCGGGGGGGCCGGGGAGCTGTTTTTT.

A note on this clone: Here the CDR3 omits its conserved ending phenylalanine or tryptophan, so a read error is the likely source. This chain's CDR3 is CASGENTGELFV. DNA for the CDR3: TGTGCCAGCGGTGAAAACACCGGGGAGCTGTTTGTT. The V gene is TRBV27, the J gene TRBJ2-2; no definite D call. V shed 8 bases and J shed 2 bases, with 6 bases lying between them. Germline CDR1 reads MNHEY; CDR2 reads SMNVEV (reference sequence). The CDR3 covers 12 residues.

This clone showed up just once. The chain combines TRBV5-5 with TRBJ2-7; TRBD1 agrees at 10 bases. Germline values: CDR1 SGHKS, CDR2 YYEKEE (reference sequence). Unmatched junction bases numbered 5, after V lost 3 bases and J lost 2 bases. The CDR3 has 15 residues. The CDR3 sequence is CASSSLTGGPYEQYF. CDR3 DNA: TGTGCCAGCAGCTCCTTGACAGGGGGCCCCTACGAGCAGTACTTC.

This chain uses TRBV11-3 with TRBJ2-5; TRBD2 aligns across 12 bases. Germline V gives CDR1 SGHNT, CDR2 YENEEA. The CDR3 is 15 residues long. The J segment lost 5 bases and the V segment lost 1 base, leaving 2 bases of the junction unmatched. The CDR3 nucleotides read TGTGCCAGCAGCTTAGGACTAGCGGGAGTTGAGACCCAGTACTTC. Translation: CASSLGLAGVETQYF.

J is TRBJ1-2 and V is TRBV10-3; 7 bases are shared with TRBD1. Losses at the gene ends were 6 bases for V and 3 bases for J; bases not matched to a gene: 7. Germline-derived CDR1 and CDR2 are ENHRY and SYGVKD. The CDR3 runs 14 residues. This CDR3 reads CAIRDSGTDYGYTF. The CDR3 nucleotides read TGTGCCATCAGGGACTCCGGGACAGACTATGGCTACACCTTC.

This CDR3 is CASSFLAGRDEKLFF. Written as DNA, the CDR3 is TGTGCCAGCAGTTTCTTGGCAGGGAGGGATGAAAAACTGTTTTTT. The chain recombines TRBV27 with TRBJ1-4; the D gene is possibly TRBD1 (5 bases). The CDR3 covers 15 residues. The V and J ends lost 3 bases and 6 bases respectively, with 14 bases between them. The germline CDR1 and CDR2 sequences are MNHEY and SMNVEV (reference sequence).

The CDR3 bases are TGTGCCAGCAGTTACACGGGTGAGAACACCGGGGAGCTGTTTTTT. Its protein product is CASSYTGENTGELFF. The gene calls are TRBV6-5 and TRBJ2-2, with no clear D. V was trimmed by 2 bases and J by 1 base, leaving 8 bases between them. CDR1 MNHEY and CDR2 SVGAGI come from the germline V gene. CDR3 size: 15 residues.

This chain connects TRBV30 to TRBJ2-2, with 7 bases fitting TRBD1. The CDR3 covers 14 residues. Per germline, CDR1 GTSNPN and CDR2 SVGIG (reference sequence). V lost 2 bases and J lost 4; bases outside the gene matches: 4. This chain's CDR3 is CAWSLKGATGELFF. CDR3 nucleotides: TGTGCCTGGAGTCTCAAGGGGGCCACCGGGGAGCTGTTTTTT.

The V gene is TRBV19, the J gene TRBJ2-7; 11 bases line up with TRBD1. Trimming took 6 bases from V and 6 from J; bases not matched to a gene: 7. Germline V gives CDR1 LNHDA, CDR2 SQIVND (reference sequence). The CDR3 has 14 amino acids. CDR3 residues: CASSLGQGAIEQYF. CDR3 DNA sequence: TGTGCCAGTAGCCTAGGACAGGGGGCTATCGAGCAGTACTTC.

In this sample, this clone turned up once. The V and J genes are TRBV6-6 and TRBJ2-1; possibly TRBD1 for D (6 bases). The CDR3 totals 14 residues. The V gene's germline CDR1 is MNHNY and CDR2 SVGAGI (reference sequence). The V and J ends lost 5 bases and 6 bases respectively, with 14 bases between them. The CDR3 DNA reads as TGTGCCAGCAGTAAAATACAGGGTCTCAATGAGCAGTTCTTC. Its protein is CASSKIQGLNEQFF.

The J gene is TRBJ1-1, the V gene TRBV4-1; D unclear. Germline V gene sequence: CDR1 MGHRA, CDR2 YSYEKL. Between the trimmed V and J ends, which lost 2 bases and 3 bases, there was a span of 13 bases. CDR3 length equals 15 residues. The CDR3 nucleotides are TGCGCCAGCAGCCAAAGTCCAGGCGTGGACACTGAAGCTTTCTTT. Its translation: CASSQSPGVDTEAFF.

The chain is built from TRBV10-3 and TRBJ2-2; the match to TRBD1 covers 7 bases. V was clipped by 7 bases and J by 5 bases; unmatched bases: 7. The CDR3 has 14 residues. The V gene's germline CDR1 is ENHRY and CDR2 SYGVKD. The CDR3 bases are TGTGCCATCAAGAAACAGGGGCCTACCGGGGAGCTGTTTTTT. The encoded protein is CAIKKQGPTGELFF.

The chain joins TRBV7-8 to TRBJ2-1; 8 nucleotides match TRBD2. The CDR3 contains 18 residues. Germline V gene lookup returns CDR1 SGHVS and CDR2 FQNEAQ. J lost 3 bases, V lost 5 bases, and 15 bases had no gene match. CDR3 DNA sequence: TGTGCCAGCAGCCACGTATTGTTTGGTAGCGGGGTCTACAATGAGCAGTTCTTC. Encoded protein: CASSHVLFGSGVYNEQFF.

The chain joins TRBV5-4 to TRBJ1-1; 7 bases match TRBD1. V gave up 4 bases and J gave up 5 bases; unmatched junction bases: 8. CDR3 size: 14 residues. CDR1 is SGHNT and CDR2 is YYREEE in the germline V gene (reference sequence). The CDR3 is CASSRDRVLTEAFF. CDR3 coding DNA: TGTGCCAGCAGCCGCGACAGGGTTCTGACTGAAGCTTTCTTT.

The chain combines TRBV2 with TRBJ1-1; D gene ambiguous. Germline assignment: CDR1 SNHLY and CDR2 FYNNEI. Trimming took off 2 bases at V and 2 bases at J, with 6 bases between the two ends. There are 13 residues in the CDR3. CDR3 in amino acids: CASSEIENTEAFF. The DNA for the CDR3 is TGTGCCAGCAGTGAAATAGAAAACACTGAAGCTTTCTTT. The entire variable domain, with the rest obtained from reference TRBV2 and TRBJ1-1, is as follows: EPEVTQTPSHQVTQMGQEVILRCVPISNHLYFYWYRQILGQKVEFLVSFYNNEISEKSEIFDDQFSVERPDGSNFTLKIRSTKLEDSAMYFCASSEIENTEAFFGQGTRLTVV.

The V call is TRBV2, the J call TRBJ1-6, with no clear D. This CDR3 comprises 14 residues. Trimming left V 7 bases short and J 5 bases short, with 12 bases between. The germline CDR1 and CDR2 sequences are SNHLY and FYNNEI. The CDR3 loop is CASNWAQNNSPLHF. The CDR3 nucleotides read TGTGCCAGCAACTGGGCACAGAATAATTCACCCCTCCACTTT.

This clone occurred once. The chain couples TRBV6-5 to TRBJ1-2; D perhaps matches TRBD1 (6 bases). V was cut by 8 bases and J by 1 base, with 17 bases left in between. CDR3 size: 15 residues. The V gene's germline CDR1 is MNHEY and CDR2 SVGAGI. CDR3 sequence reads: CASSKPGQVNYGYTF. The CDR3, as DNA: TGTGCCAGCTCTAAACCGGGACAAGTTAACTATGGCTACACCTTC.

This chain uses TRBV2 with TRBJ2-7; TRBD2 agrees at 8 bases. Germline trimming cut 2 bases from V and 4 bases from J; bases unmatched to any gene: 4. Germline CDR1 SNHLY, CDR2 FYNNEI. The CDR3 contains 14 residues. The CDR3 DNA reads as TGTGCCAGCAGTGAACGGCGGGGGGCGTACGAGCAGTACTTC. Protein: CASSERRGAYEQYF. Looking up the rest from reference TRBV2 and TRBJ2-7 gives the full variable domain: EPEVTQTPSHQVTQMGQEVILRCVPISNHLYFYWYRQILGQKVEFLVSFYNNEISEKSEIFDDQFSVERPDGSNFTLKIRSTKLEDSAMYFCASSERRGAYEQYFGPGTRLTVT.

The gene calls are TRBV9 and TRBJ1-1, with D perhaps TRBD1 (5 bases). This CDR3 region has 14 residues. The germline CDR1 and CDR2 sequences are SGDLS and YYNGEE. V was shortened by 4 bases and J by 2 bases, with 12 bases between the two germline ends. The CDR3 nucleotides are TGTGCCAGCAGCTCAGGAGGGGAAAACACTGAAGCTTTCTTT. It specifies CASSSGGENTEAFF.